The TCR beta chain described here comes from a study of cytomegalovirus exposure and HLA in healthy donors. Overall study results and limits: It was shown in a later analysis that HLA-associated TCR beta chains were more clonally expanded than other, equally common chains. Highly shared sequence variants in one cluster were likely a sequencing artifact.

Per the germline V gene, CDR1 is SEHNR and CDR2 is FQNEAQ (reference sequence). This CDR3 has 16 residues. A word on this clone: Its antigen is still unknown.

The donors comprised healthy bone marrow donors. The PCR used 60 Vbeta and 13 Jbeta primers. The method was immunoSEQ multiplex PCR; TCRdb's version includes in-frame clones alone and lacks a portion of them. The top ten hold around 2.9% of the sample, which has 180,000 or so clones, roughly 60% seen once. The specimen sequenced was PBMCs. This chain joins TRBV7-9 and TRBJ2-5, with 11 bases fitting TRBD2. The tail of the sequence fits TRBJ2-7 better, so the J call may be wrong. The origin of this receptor is a man in his forties in good health and CMV-seronegative. The CDR3 nucleotides read TGTGCCAGCAGCTCTACCAGTCTAGCGGGAGGCCCCGAGCAGTACTTC. Its protein is CASSSTSLAGGPEQYF.